This is a list of T cell receptor beta chains from one sample in a study of blood T cell repertoires in COVID-19. Sequencing was performed with immunoSEQ multiplex PCR; in TCRdb, only in-frame clones are kept and a portion is missing. The sample lists about 270,000 clones; around nine tenths were seen once. Sequencing was carried out using peripheral blood. The receptors shown here come from a man aged 40-49 years with active or convalescent COVID-19. CDR3s include the opening cysteine and the closing phenylalanine or tryptophan. The D gene is left open where the match is weak. Expanded clones are given a class, and other clones once, few, many or no size at all.

CDR3aa: CASSEAGRNQPQHF
CDR3nt: TGTGCCAGCAGTGAAGCGGGGCGAAATCAGCCCCAGCATTTT
abundance: .
d_gene: .
j_gene: TRBJ1-5
v_gene: TRBV2

CDR3aa: CASSESPHGYEQYF
CDR3nt: TGTGCCAGCAGTGAAAGCCCCCACGGCTACGAGCAGTACTTC
abundance: .
d_gene: .
j_gene: TRBJ2-7
v_gene: TRBV6-1

CDR3aa: CATGGADEQYF
CDR3nt: TGTGCCACGGGGGGGGCGGACGAGCAGTACTTC
abundance: .
d_gene: TRBD2
j_gene: TRBJ2-7
v_gene: TRBV28

CDR3aa: CASSEGVPGQGHYGYTF
CDR3nt: TGTGCCAGCAGTGAAGGGGTACCGGGACAGGGCCACTATGGCTACACCTTC
abundance: once
d_gene: TRBD1
j_gene: TRBJ1-2
v_gene: TRBV6-1

CDR3aa: CATSDAGQGTDTQYF
CDR3nt: TGTGCCACCAGTGATGCGGGACAGGGGACAGATACGCAGTATTTT
abundance: .
d_gene: TRBD1
j_gene: TRBJ2-3
v_gene: TRBV24-1

CDR3aa: CASSLVASGYGYTF
CDR3nt: TGTGCCAGCAGCTTGGTAGCCTCGGGTTATGGCTACACCTTC
abundance: .
d_gene: .
j_gene: TRBJ1-2
v_gene: TRBV5-4

CDR3aa: CASSQAPPTGGLTEAFF
CDR3nt: TGCGCCAGCAGCCAAGCCCCCCCGACAGGGGGCCTCACTGAAGCTTTCTTT
abundance: .
d_gene: TRBD1
j_gene: TRBJ1-1
v_gene: TRBV4-1

CDR3aa: CAISEGAPSEQYF
CDR3nt: TGTGCCATCAGTGAGGGGGCACCATCCGAGCAGTACTTC
abundance: .
d_gene: .
j_gene: TRBJ2-7
v_gene: TRBV10-3

CDR3aa: CASSQAPGLAANNEQFF
CDR3nt: TGTGCCAGCAGCCAAGCCCCGGGACTAGCGGCGAACAATGAGCAGTTCTTC
abundance: .
d_gene: TRBD2
j_gene: TRBJ2-1
v_gene: TRBV7-3

CDR3aa: CASSSGTGVRRETQYF
CDR3nt: TGTGCCAGCAGCTCGGGGACAGGGGTAAGGAGAGAGACCCAGTACTTC
abundance: .
d_gene: TRBD1
j_gene: TRBJ2-5
v_gene: TRBV5-4

CDR3aa: CASSLFGTGGRDTQYF
CDR3nt: TGTGCCAGCAGCTTATTCGGGACAGGGGGCAGAGATACGCAGTATTTT
abundance: .
d_gene: TRBD1
j_gene: TRBJ2-3
v_gene: TRBV11-3

CDR3aa: CASSGQGGAIDGYTF
CDR3nt: TGTGCCAGTAGTGGACAGGGGGGGGCTATTGATGGCTACACCTTC
abundance: .
d_gene: TRBD1
j_gene: TRBJ1-2
v_gene: TRBV19

CDR3aa: CASSMTGATEAFF
CDR3nt: TGTGCCAGCAGCATGACAGGGGCCACTGAAGCTTTCTTT
abundance: once
d_gene: TRBD1
j_gene: TRBJ1-1
v_gene: TRBV9

CDR3aa: CASGVAGGAEQFF
CDR3nt: TGTGCCAGCGGGGTAGCGGGGGGGGCTGAGCAGTTCTTC
abundance: .
d_gene: TRBD2
j_gene: TRBJ2-1
v_gene: TRBV12-3/TRBV12-4

CDR3aa: CATSGWAASGDTGELFF
CDR3nt: TGTGCCACCAGTGGCTGGGCGGCTAGCGGGGACACCGGGGAGCTGTTTTTT
abundance: .
d_gene: TRBD2
j_gene: TRBJ2-2
v_gene: TRBV24-1

CDR3aa: CASSVDQLPRYEQFF
CDR3nt: TGTGCCAGCAGCGTAGATCAACTCCCGAGGTATGAGCAGTTCTTC
abundance: few
d_gene: .
j_gene: TRBJ2-1
v_gene: TRBV9

CDR3aa: CASSQSTGQGLGNEKLFF
CDR3nt: TGCGCCAGCAGTCAATCGACGGGACAGGGACTTGGGAATGAAAAACTGTTTTTT
abundance: .
d_gene: TRBD1
j_gene: TRBJ1-4
v_gene: TRBV23-1

CDR3aa: CASSHKDRDRDGYTF
CDR3nt: TGTGCCAGCAGCCACAAAGACAGGGATCGGGATGGCTACACCTTC
abundance: .
d_gene: TRBD1
j_gene: TRBJ1-2
v_gene: TRBV7-9

CDR3aa: CASNTGGSSPLHF
CDR3nt: TGTGCCAGCAACACAGGGGGCAGTTCACCCCTCCACTTT
abundance: .
d_gene: TRBD1
j_gene: TRBJ1-6
v_gene: TRBV3-1/TRBV3-2

CDR3aa: CANLGGKGEKLFF
CDR3nt: TGTGCCAACTTAGGGGGAAAAGGGGAAAAACTGTTTTTT
abundance: .
d_gene: .
j_gene: TRBJ1-4
v_gene: TRBV2

CDR3aa: CASGLAGPDTQYF
CDR3nt: TGCGCCAGCGGGCTAGCGGGACCAGATACGCAGTATTTT
abundance: .
d_gene: TRBD2
j_gene: TRBJ2-3
v_gene: TRBV10-1

CDR3aa: CASSSGGDLFSGNTIYF
CDR3nt: TGTGCCAGCAGCTCGGGGGGGGATCTGTTCTCTGGAAACACCATATATTTT
abundance: .
d_gene: .
j_gene: TRBJ1-3
v_gene: TRBV7-7